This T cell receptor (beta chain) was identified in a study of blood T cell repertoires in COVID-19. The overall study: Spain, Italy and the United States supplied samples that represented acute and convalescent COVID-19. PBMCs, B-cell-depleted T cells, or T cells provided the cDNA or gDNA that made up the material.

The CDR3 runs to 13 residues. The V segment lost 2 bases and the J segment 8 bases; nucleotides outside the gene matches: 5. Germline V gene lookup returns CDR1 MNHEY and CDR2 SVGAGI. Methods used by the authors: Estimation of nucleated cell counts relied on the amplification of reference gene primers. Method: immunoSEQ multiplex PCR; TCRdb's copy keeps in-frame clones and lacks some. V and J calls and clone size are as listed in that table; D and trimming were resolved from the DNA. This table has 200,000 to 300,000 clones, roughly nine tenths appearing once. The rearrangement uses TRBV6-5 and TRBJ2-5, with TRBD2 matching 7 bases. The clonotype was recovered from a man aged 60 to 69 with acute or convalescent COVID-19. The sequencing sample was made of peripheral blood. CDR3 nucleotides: TGTGCCAGCAGTTACGGGGGGGAGACAACCCAGTACTTC. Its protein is CASSYGGETTQYF.